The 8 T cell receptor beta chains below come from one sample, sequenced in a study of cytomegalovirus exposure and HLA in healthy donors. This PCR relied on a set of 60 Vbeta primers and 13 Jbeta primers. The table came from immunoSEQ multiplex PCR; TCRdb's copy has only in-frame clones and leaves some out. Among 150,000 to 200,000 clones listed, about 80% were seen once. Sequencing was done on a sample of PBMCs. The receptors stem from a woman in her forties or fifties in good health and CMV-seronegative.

CDR3 DNA sequence: TGCGCCAGCAGCGCTCCAGGCGGGGAGCTGTTTTTT. Its protein is CASSAPGGELFF. The V gene is TRBV5-1, the J gene TRBJ2-2; D is undetermined. V shed 4 bases and J shed 7 bases, with 8 bases lying between them. CDR1 is SGHRS and CDR2 is YFSETQ in the germline V gene. The CDR3 spans 12 residues.

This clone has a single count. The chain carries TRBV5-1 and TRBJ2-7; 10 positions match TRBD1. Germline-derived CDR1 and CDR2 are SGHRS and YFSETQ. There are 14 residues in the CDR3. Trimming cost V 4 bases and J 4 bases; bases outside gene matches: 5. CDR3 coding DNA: TGCGCCAGCAGCGCAGGGACAGGGGCGTACGAGCAGTACTTC. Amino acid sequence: CASSAGTGAYEQYF.

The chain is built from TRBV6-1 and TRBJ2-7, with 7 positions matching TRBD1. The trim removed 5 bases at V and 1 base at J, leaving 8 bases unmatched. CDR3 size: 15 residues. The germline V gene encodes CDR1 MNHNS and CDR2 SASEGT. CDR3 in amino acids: CASSTRDSPSYEQYF. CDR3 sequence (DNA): TGTGCCAGCAGTACTCGGGACAGTCCTTCCTACGAGCAGTACTTC.

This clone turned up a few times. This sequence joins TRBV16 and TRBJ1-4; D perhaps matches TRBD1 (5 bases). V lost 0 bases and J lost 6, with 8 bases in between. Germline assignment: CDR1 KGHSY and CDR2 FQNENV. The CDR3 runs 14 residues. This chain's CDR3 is CASSQSRTYEKLFF. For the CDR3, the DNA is TGTGCCAGCAGCCAATCTAGGACATATGAAAAACTGTTTTTT.

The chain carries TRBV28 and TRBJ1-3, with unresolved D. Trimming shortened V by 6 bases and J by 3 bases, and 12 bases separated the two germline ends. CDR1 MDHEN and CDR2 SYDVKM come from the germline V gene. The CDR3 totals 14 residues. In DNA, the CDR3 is TGTGCCAGCAGAGGACCAGGAGGTGGAAACACCATATATTTT. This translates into CASRGPGGGNTIYF.

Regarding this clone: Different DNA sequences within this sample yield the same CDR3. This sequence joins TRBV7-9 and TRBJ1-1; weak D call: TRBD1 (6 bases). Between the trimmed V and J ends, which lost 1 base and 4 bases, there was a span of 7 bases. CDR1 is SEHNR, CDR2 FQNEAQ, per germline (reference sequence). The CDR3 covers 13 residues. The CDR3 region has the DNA TGTGCCAGCAGCTTAGAACAGGGCACTGAAGCTTTCTTT. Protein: CASSLEQGTEAFF. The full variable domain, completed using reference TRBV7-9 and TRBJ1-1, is DTGVSQNPRHKITKRGQNVTFRCDPISEHNRLYWYRQTLGQGPEFLTYFQNEAQLEKSRLLSDRFSAERPKGSFSTLEIQRTEQGDSAMYLCASSLEQGTEAFFGQGTRLTVV.

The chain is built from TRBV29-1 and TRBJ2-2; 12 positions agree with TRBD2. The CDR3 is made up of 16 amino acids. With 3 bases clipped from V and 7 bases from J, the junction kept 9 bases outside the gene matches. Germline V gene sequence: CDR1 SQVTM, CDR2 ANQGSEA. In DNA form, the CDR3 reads TGCAGCGTTGAGGGTCGGACTAGCGGGACTGACGGGGAGCTGTTTTTT. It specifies CSVEGRTSGTDGELFF.

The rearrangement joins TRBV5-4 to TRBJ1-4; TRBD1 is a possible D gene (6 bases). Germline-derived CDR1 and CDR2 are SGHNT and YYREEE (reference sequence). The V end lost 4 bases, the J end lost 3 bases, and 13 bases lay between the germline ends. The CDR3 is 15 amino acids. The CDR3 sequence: CASSTKRQANEKLFF. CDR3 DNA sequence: TGTGCCAGCAGCACCAAACGACAGGCTAATGAAAAACTGTTTTTT.